Below are 9 T cell receptor beta chains sequenced from a single sample in a study of cytomegalovirus exposure and HLA in healthy donors. The PCR had 60 Vbeta and 13 Jbeta primers. TCRdb's copy holds only in-frame clones and misses some; the assay was immunoSEQ multiplex PCR. The sample consists of about 96,000 clones, roughly 74% of them appearing once. Material: PBMCs. The receptors come from a woman aged 70 to 79 in good health and CMV-seropositive.

V usage is TRBV7-2 and J usage is TRBJ2-7; perhaps TRBD2 as D (7 bases). V was pared by 1 base and J by 6 bases, with 13 bases between. The CDR3 has 14 amino acids. Germline CDR1 is SGHTA and CDR2 is FQGNSA. The CDR3 sequence is CASSLGGGASEQYF. The CDR3 DNA follows: TGTGCCAGCAGCTTAGGAGGGGGGGCCAGCGAGCAGTACTTC.

The CDR3 DNA follows: TGTGCCAGCAGCGTAGGACAGGGGTCTGCCTACGAGCAGTACTTC. Residues: CASSVGQGSAYEQYF. The rearrangement uses TRBV9 and TRBJ2-7, with 8 nucleotides matching TRBD1. V shed 0 bases and J 2 bases; nucleotides not matched to a gene: 4. The CDR3 has 15 residues. Germline V CDR1 and CDR2: SGDLS, YYNGEE. The entire variable domain, with the rest obtained from reference TRBV9 and TRBJ2-7, is as follows: DSGVTQTPKHLITATGQRVTLRCSPRSGDLSVYWYQQSLDQGLQFLIQYYNGEERAKGNILERFSAQQFPDLHSELNLSSLELGDSALYFCASSVGQGSAYEQYFGPGTRLTVT.

The chain has TRBV6-1 and TRBJ2-1, with 11 bases identical to TRBD2. This CDR3 is built from 16 residues. The junction had 9 bases not matched to a gene; V was cut back by 4 bases and J by 7 bases. The germline V gene has CDR1 MNHNS and CDR2 SASEGT. The CDR3 loop is CASSGGTSGRGNEQFF. CDR3 DNA sequence: TGTGCCAGCAGTGGGGGGACTAGCGGTAGAGGGAATGAGCAGTTCTTC.

V is TRBV13 and J is TRBJ2-5, with 9 bases that match TRBD1. Germline-derived CDR1 and CDR2 are PRHDT and FYEKMQ (reference sequence). Losses at the gene ends were 6 bases for V and 5 bases for J; bases not matched to a gene: 4. The CDR3 has 13 residues. The CDR3 sequence is CASSRDREETQYF. CDR3 DNA sequence: TGTGCCAGCAGTCGGGACAGGGAGGAGACCCAGTACTTC.

The chain has TRBV7-9 and TRBJ2-1; 7 bases line up with TRBD1. CDR1 is SEHNR, CDR2 FQNEAQ, per germline (reference sequence). V was pared by 5 bases and J by 4 bases, with 2 bases of the junction left unmatched. The length of the CDR3 is 13 residues. CDR3 nucleotide sequence: TGTGCCAGCAGCCGACAGGGATACAATGAGCAGTTCTTC. Protein: CASSRQGYNEQFF.

This clone was seen a handful of times. The V call is TRBV19, the J call TRBJ2-2; 9 bases agree with TRBD1. The J segment lost 9 bases and the V segment lost 5 bases, leaving 4 bases of the junction unmatched. This CDR3 spans 13 amino acids. Germline CDR1 reads LNHDA; CDR2 reads SQIVND (reference sequence). The DNA of the CDR3 is TGTGCCAGTAGTGATACAGGGGGCCGGGAGCTGTTTTTT. It is translated as CASSDTGGRELFF.

The rearrangement links TRBV7-2 to TRBJ2-2, with TRBD1 as a possible D gene (5 bases). Germline CDR1 reads SGHTA; CDR2 reads FQGNSA. The CDR3 loop spans 13 amino acids. V was pared by 4 bases and J by 7 bases, with 10 bases between. CDR3 protein: CASSSRVGGELFF. The DNA of the CDR3 is TGTGCCAGCAGCTCCAGGGTGGGCGGGGAGCTGTTTTTT.

Only one count was recorded for this clone. The genes are TRBV6-1 and TRBJ2-3; 7 positions agree with TRBD2. The V and J ends lost 2 bases and 4 bases, in that order; junction bases with no gene match: 15. The CDR3 has 18 residues. CDR1 MNHNS and CDR2 SASEGT come from the germline V gene. The CDR3 DNA is TGTGCCAGCAGTGAACGTATATTGTGGGAGGGCCCGGCAGATACGCAGTATTTT. Translated: CASSERILWEGPADTQYF.

V usage is TRBV7-3 and J usage is TRBJ2-7, with D unresolved. The V gene lost 1 base and the J gene lost 6 bases, with 16 bases spanning the gap. The germline CDR1 and CDR2 sequences are SGHTA and FQGTGA. The CDR3 length is 15 residues. CDR3 residues: CASSLMGPGVGEQYF. In DNA, the CDR3 is TGTGCCAGCAGCTTAATGGGTCCCGGAGTGGGCGAGCAGTACTTC.